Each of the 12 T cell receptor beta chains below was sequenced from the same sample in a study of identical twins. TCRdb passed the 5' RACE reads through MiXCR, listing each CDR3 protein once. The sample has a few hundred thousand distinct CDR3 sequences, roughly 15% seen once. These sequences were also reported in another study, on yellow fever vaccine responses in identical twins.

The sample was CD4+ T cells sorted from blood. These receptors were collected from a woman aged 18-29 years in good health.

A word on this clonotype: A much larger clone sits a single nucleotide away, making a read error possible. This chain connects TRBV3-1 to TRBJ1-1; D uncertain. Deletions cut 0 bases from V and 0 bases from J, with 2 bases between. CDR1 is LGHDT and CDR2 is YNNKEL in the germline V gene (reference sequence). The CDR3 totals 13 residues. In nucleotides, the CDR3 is TGTGCCAGCAGCCAAGACGTGAACACTGAAGCTTTCTTT. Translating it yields CASSQDVNTEAFF.

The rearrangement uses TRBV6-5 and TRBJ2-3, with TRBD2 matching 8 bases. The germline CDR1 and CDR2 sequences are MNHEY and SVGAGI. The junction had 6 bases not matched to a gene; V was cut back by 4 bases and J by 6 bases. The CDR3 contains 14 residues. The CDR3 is CASSSAGGLDTQYF. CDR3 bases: TGTGCCAGCAGTTCGGCGGGGGGCCTCGATACGCAGTATTTT.

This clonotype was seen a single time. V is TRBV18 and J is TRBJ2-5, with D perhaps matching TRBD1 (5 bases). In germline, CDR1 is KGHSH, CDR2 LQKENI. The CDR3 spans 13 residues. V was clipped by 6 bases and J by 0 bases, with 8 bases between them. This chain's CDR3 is CASSQGHQETQYF. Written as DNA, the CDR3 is TGTGCCAGCTCCCAGGGCCACCAAGAGACCCAGTACTTC.

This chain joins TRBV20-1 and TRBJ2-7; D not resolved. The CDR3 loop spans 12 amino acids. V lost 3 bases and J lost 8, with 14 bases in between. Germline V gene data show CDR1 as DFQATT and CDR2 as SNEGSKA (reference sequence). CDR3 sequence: CSASPAGRKQYF. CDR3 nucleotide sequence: TGCAGTGCTAGCCCCGCCGGGCGGAAGCAGTACTTC.

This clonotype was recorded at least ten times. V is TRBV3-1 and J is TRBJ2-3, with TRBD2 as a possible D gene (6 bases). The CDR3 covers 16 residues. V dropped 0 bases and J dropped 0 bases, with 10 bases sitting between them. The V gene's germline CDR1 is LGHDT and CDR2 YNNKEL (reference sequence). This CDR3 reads CASSQDRGTSTDTQYF. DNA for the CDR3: TGTGCCAGCAGCCAAGATCGAGGGACTAGCACAGATACGCAGTATTTT.

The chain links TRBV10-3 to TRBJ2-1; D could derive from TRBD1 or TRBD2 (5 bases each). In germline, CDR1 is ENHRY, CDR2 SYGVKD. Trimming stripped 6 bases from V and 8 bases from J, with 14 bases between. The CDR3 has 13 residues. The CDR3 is CAISRSRGDEQFF. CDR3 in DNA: TGTGCCATCAGCAGGTCTAGAGGGGATGAGCAGTTCTTC.

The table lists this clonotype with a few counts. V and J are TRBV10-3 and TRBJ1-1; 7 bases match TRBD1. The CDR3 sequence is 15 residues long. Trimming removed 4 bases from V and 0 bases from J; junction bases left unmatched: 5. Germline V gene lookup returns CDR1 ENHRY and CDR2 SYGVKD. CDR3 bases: TGTGCCATCAGTGCAGGGGGGACAGTGAACACTGAAGCTTTCTTT. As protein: CAISAGGTVNTEAFF.

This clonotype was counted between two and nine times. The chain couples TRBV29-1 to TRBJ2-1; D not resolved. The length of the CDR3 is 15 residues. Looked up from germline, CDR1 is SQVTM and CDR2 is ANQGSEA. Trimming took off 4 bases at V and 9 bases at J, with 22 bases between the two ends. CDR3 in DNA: TGCAGCGTTGGTCAATTGTCTAGGCAGATGGGTGAGCAGTTCTTC. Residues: CSVGQLSRQMGEQFF.

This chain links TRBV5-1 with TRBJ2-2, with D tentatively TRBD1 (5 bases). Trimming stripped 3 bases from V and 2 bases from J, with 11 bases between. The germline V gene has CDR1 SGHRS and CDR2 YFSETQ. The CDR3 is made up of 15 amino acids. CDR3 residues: CASSSDRSNTGELFF. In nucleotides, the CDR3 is TGCGCCAGCAGCTCCGACAGAAGTAACACCGGGGAGCTGTTTTTT.

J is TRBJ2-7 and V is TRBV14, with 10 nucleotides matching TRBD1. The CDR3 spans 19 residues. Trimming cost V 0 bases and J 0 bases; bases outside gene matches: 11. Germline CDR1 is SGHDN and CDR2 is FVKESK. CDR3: CASSQDRSTGGWSSYEQYF. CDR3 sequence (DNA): TGTGCCAGCAGCCAAGACCGATCGACAGGGGGCTGGAGCTCCTACGAGCAGTACTTC. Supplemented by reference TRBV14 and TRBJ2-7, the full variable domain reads EAGVTQFPSHSVIEKGQTVTLRCDPISGHDNLYWYRRVMGKEIKFLLHFVKESKQDESGMPNNRFLAERTGGTYSTLKVQPAELEDSGVYFCASSQDRSTGGWSSYEQYFGPGTRLTVT.

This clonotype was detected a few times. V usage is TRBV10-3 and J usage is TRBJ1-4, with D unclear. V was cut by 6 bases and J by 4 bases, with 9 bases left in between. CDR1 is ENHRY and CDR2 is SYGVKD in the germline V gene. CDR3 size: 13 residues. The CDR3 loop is CAIRRQINEKLFF. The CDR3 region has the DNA TGTGCCATCAGACGGCAGATTAATGAAAAACTGTTTTTT.

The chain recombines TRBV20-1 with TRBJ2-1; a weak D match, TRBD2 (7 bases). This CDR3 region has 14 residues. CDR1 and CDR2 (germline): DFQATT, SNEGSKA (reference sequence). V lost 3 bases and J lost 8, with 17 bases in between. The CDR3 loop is CSARGAGARDEQFF. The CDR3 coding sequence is TGCAGTGCTAGGGGGGCGGGGGCACGGGATGAGCAGTTCTTC.